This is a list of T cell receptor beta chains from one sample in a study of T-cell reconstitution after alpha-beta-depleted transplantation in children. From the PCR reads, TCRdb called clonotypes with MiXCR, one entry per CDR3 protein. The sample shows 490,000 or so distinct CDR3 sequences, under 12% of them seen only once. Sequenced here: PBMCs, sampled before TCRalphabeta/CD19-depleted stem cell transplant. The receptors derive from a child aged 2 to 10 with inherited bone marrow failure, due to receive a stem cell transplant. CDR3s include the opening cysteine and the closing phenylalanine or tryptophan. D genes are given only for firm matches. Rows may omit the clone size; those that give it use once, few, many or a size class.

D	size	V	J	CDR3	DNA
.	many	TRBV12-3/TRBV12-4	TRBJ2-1	CASSLTREQFF	TGTGCCAGCAGCCTGACTAGAGAGCAGTTCTTC
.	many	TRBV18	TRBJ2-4	CASSPRHPAKNIQYF	TGTGCCAGCTCACCCAGACACCCAGCCAAAAACATTCAGTACTTC
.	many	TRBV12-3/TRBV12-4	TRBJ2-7	CASSFGTGGKGEQYF	TGTGCCAGCAGTTTTGGTACGGGGGGCAAGGGCGAGCAGTACTTC
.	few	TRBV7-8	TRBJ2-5	CASSEQPETQYF	TGTGCCAGCAGCGAACAGCCAGAGACCCAGTACTTC
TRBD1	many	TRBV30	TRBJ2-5	CAWNRGRGETQYF	TGTGCCTGGAACAGGGGGCGCGGGGAGACCCAGTACTTC
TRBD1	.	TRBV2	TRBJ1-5	CASSQDRYSNQPQHF	TGTGCCAGCAGTCAGGACAGGTATAGCAATCAGCCCCAGCATTTT
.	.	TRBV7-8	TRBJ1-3	CASSSASRGNTIYF	TGTGCCAGCAGCTCCGCTTCCCGTGGAAACACCATATATTTT
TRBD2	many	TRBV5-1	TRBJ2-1	CASSLYAGGPPSEQFF	TGCGCCAGCAGCTTGTATGCGGGAGGGCCCCCGAGTGAGCAGTTCTTC
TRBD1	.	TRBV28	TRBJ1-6	CASSLYPGTADSPLHF	TGTGCCAGCAGTTTATACCCCGGGACAGCAGATTCACCCCTCCACTTT
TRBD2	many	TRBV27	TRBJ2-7	CASSRGTSGTYEQYF	TGTGCCAGCAGTCGAGGGACTAGCGGGACCTACGAGCAGTACTTC
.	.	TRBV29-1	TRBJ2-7	CSVEEGDPPYEQYF	TGCAGCGTTGAAGAAGGGGACCCCCCCTACGAGCAGTACTTC
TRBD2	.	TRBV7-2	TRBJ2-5	CASSPGLGWTQYF	TGTGCCAGCAGCCCCGGACTAGGTTGGACCCAGTACTTC
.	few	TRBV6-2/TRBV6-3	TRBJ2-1	CASSTPGWDRDEQFF	TGTGCCAGCAGTACCCCCGGGTGGGATAGGGATGAGCAGTTCTTC
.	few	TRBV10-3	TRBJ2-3	CAISESKGGNTDTQYF	TGTGCCATCAGTGAGTCGAAAGGGGGAAACACAGATACGCAGTATTTT
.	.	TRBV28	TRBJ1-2	CASSPPRYGYTF	TGTGCCAGCAGTCCCCCGCGCTATGGCTACACCTTC
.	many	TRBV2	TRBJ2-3	CASSRRSSTDTQYF	TGTGCCAGCAGTAGACGGTCTAGCACAGATACGCAGTATTTT
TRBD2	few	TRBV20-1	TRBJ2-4	CSARVLAVAKNIQYF	TGCAGTGCTAGAGTGCTAGCGGTAGCCAAAAACATTCAGTACTTC
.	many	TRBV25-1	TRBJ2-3	CASNSEPDTQYF	TGTGCCAGCAATAGTGAGCCCGATACGCAGTATTTT
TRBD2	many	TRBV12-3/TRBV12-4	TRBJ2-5	CASRERGSQETQYF	TGTGCCAGCCGGGAGCGGGGGTCACAAGAGACCCAGTACTTC
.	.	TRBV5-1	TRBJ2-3	CASRQARTDTQYF	TGCGCCAGTAGACAGGCTCGCACAGATACGCAGTATTTT
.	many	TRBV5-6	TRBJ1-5	CASSKGTVTNQPQHF	TGTGCCAGCAGCAAGGGGACTGTGACCAATCAGCCCCAGCATTTT
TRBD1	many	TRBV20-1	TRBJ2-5	CSASGQAETQYF	TGCAGTGCTAGCGGACAGGCGGAGACCCAGTACTTC
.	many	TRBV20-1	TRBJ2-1	CSADDNNEQFF	TGCAGTGCCGACGATAACAATGAGCAGTTCTTC
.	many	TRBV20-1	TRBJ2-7	CSARPLDRLGDSYEQYF	TGCAGTGCTAGACCGTTAGACAGACTCGGGGACTCCTACGAGCAGTACTTC
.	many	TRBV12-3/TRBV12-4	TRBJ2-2	CASSSPRASGELFF	TGTGCCAGCAGTTCTCCCCGAGCATCAGGGGAGCTGTTTTTT
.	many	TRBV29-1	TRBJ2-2	CSVLQTSNTGELFF	TGCAGCGTTTTACAGACCTCGAACACCGGGGAGCTGTTTTTT
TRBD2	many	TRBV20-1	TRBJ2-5	CSPAKLAQETQYF	TGCAGTCCCGCAAAACTAGCGCAAGAGACCCAGTACTTC
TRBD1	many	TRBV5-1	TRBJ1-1	CASSRDRDTEAFF	TGCGCCAGCAGCCGGGACAGGGACACTGAAGCTTTCTTT
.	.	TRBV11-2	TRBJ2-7	CASSWTINEQYF	TGTGCCAGCAGCTGGACTATAAACGAGCAGTACTTC
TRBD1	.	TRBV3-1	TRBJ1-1	CASSAGQGGNPEAFF	TGTGCCAGCAGCGCTGGACAGGGTGGAAACCCTGAAGCTTTCTTT
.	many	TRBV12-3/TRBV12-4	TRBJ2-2	CASSLFRDTGELFF	TGTGCCAGCAGTTTATTCAGGGACACCGGGGAGCTGTTTTTT
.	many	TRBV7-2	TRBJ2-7	CASSLRSTYEQYF	TGTGCCAGCAGCTTACGCAGCACCTACGAGCAGTACTTC
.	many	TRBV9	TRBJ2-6	CASSVFGTSGANVLTF	TGTGCCAGCAGCGTCTTTGGAACTTCTGGGGCCAACGTCCTGACTTTC
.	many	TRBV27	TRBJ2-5	CASSSLRYGTQYF	TGTGCCAGCAGTTCCCTCCGATATGGGACCCAGTACTTC
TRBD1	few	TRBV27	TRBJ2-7	CASSLWGTGAYEQYF	TGTGCCAGCAGTTTATGGGGGACAGGGGCCTACGAGCAGTACTTC
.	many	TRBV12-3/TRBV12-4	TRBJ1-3	CASRGDSGNTIYF	TGTGCCAGCAGAGGTGACTCTGGAAACACCATATATTTT
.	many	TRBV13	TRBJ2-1	CASSFSQVVEQFF	TGTGCCAGCAGCTTTTCCCAGGTGGTTGAGCAGTTCTTC
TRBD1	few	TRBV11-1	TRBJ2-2	CASGRLRPGTGVDTGELFF	TGTGCCAGCGGTCGTTTGAGGCCCGGGACAGGGGTGGACACCGGGGAGCTGTTTTTT
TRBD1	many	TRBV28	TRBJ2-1	CASSLAYRGRNEQFF	TGTGCCAGCAGTTTAGCTTACAGGGGGCGGAATGAGCAGTTCTTC
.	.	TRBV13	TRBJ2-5	CASSLAREPVTLHSLPWETQYF	TGTGCCAGCAGCCTTGCCCGGGAGCCCGTCACCTTGCACTCCTTACCTTGGGAGACCCAGTACTTC
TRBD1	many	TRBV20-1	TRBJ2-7	CSARDGQGGTYEQYF	TGCAGTGCTAGAGACGGACAGGGGGGAACTTACGAGCAGTACTTC